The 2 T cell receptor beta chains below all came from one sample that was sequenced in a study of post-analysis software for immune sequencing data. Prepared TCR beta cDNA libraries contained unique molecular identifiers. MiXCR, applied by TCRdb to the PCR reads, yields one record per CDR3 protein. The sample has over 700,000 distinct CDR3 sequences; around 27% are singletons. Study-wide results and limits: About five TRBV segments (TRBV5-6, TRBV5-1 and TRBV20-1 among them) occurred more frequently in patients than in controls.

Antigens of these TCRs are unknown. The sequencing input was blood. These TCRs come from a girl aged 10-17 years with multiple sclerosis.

CDR3 in amino acids: CASRGTGGYEQYF. In DNA, the CDR3 is TGTGCCAGCAGGGGGACAGGGGGCTACGAGCAGTACTTC. V is TRBV6-5 and J is TRBJ2-7; 11 bases align to TRBD1. Germline CDR1 and CDR2: MNHEY and SVGAGI. V shed 6 bases and J 3 bases; nucleotides not matched to a gene: 1. This CDR3 contains 13 residues.

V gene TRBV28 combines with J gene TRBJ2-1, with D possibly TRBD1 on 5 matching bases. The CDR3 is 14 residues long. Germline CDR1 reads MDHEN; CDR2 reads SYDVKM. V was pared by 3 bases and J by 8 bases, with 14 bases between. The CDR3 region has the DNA TGTGCCAGCAGTTTGAACGATTGGGGCGATGAGCAGTTCTTC. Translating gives CASSLNDWGDEQFF.